The clone carrying this T cell receptor beta chain was observed a single time. Its antigen is not known. The data were produced by immunoSEQ multiplex PCR, yet TCRdb's version contains in-frame clones alone and is incomplete. The sample shows more than 100,000 clones, approximately 85% of them seen only once. The data originate from a study of T cell responses to AZD1222 COVID-19 vaccine. Study-level findings and limits: Possibly, clonal diversity was underestimated; donors were largely white British and included more females. Sampling that yielded the repertoires occurred only after the peak T cell response. At study baseline, merely over 5 AZD1222 recipients were seropositive.

The CDR3 consists of 15 residues. The V and J ends lost 7 bases and 4 bases, in that order; junction bases with no gene match: 7. Germline V gives CDR1 MNHEY, CDR2 SVGAGI. The sequenced sample was peripheral blood, obtained on day 0 of AZD1222 vaccination. J is TRBJ1-4 and V is TRBV6-5, with TRBD1 matching 9 bases. The TCR was taken from an adult in good health. This CDR3 is CASTRTGDGNEKLFF. The CDR3 DNA follows: TGTGCCAGCACCCGGACAGGGGACGGTAATGAAAAACTGTTTTTT.